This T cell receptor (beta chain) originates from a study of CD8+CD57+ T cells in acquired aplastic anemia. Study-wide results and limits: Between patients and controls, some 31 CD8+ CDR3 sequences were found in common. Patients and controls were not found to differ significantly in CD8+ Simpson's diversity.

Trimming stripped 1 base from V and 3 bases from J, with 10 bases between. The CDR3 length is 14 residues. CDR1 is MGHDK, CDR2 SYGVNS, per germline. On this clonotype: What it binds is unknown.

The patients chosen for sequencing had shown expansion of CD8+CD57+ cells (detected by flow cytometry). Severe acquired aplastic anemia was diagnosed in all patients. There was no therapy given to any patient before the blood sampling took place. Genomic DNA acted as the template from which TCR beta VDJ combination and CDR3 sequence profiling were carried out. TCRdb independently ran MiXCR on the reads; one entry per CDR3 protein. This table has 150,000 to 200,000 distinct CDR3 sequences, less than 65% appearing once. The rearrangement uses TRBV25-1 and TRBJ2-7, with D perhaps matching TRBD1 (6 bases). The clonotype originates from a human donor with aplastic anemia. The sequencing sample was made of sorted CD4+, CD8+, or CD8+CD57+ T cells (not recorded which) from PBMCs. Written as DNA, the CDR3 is TGTGCCAGCAGTGAATGGGACAACGGCTACGAGCAGTACTTC. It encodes CASSEWDNGYEQYF.